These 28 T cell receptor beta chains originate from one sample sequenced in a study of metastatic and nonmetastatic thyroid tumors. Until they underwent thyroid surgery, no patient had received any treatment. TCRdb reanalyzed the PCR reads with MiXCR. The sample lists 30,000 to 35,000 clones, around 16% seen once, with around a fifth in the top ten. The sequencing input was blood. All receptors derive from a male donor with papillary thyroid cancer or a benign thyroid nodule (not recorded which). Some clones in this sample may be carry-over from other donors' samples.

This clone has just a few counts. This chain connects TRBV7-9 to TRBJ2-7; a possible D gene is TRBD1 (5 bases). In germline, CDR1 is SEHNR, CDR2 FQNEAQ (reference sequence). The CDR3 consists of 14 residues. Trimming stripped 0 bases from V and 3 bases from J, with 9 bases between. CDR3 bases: TGTGCCAGCAGCTTAGCGGGGCCCGGCTACGAGCAGTACTTC. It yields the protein CASSLAGPGYEQYF.

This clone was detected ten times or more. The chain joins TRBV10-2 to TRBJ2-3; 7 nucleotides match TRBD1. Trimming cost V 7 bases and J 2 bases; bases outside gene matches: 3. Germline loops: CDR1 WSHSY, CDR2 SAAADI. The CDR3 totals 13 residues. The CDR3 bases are TGCGCCAGCATAAAGGGGGCCACAGATACGCAGTATTTT. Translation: CASIKGATDTQYF.

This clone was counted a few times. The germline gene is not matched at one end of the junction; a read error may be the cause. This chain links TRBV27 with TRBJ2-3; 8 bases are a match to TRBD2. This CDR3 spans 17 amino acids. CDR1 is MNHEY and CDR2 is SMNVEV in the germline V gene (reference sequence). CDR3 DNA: TGTGCCAGCAGCGAGACCGGGACTAGAAAATTCCAAGATGCGCAGTATTTT. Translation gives CASSETGTRKFQDAQYF.

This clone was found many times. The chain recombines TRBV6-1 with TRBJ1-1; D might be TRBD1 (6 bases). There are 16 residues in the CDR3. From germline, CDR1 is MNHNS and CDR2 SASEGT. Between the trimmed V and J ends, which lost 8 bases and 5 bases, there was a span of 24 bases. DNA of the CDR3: TGTGCCAGCCGCGACAGCGCGGGGAGAGGGGGGACTGAAGCTTTCTTT. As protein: CASRDSAGRGGTEAFF.

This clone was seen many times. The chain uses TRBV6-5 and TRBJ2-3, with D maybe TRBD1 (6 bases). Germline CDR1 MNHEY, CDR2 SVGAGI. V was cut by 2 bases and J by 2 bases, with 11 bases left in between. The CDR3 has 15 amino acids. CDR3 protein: CASSYVVGATDTQYF. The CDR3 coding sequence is TGTGCCAGCAGTTACGTGGTGGGGGCCACAGATACGCAGTATTTT.

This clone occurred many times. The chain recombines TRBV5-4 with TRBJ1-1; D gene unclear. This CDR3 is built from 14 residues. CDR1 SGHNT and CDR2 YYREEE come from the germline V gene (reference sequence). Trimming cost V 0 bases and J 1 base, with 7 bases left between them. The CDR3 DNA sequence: TGTGCCAGCAGCTTGGGGACGGCGAACACTGAAGCTTTCTTT. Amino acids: CASSLGTANTEAFF.

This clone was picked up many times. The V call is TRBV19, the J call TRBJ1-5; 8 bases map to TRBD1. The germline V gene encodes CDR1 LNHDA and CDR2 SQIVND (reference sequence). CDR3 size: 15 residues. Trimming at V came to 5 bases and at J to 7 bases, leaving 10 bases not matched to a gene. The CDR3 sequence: CASSRTGIMEQPQHF. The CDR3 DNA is TGTGCCAGTAGTCGGACAGGGATTATGGAACAGCCCCAGCATTTT. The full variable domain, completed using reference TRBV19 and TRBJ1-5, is DGGITQSPKYLFRKEGQNVTLSCEQNLNHDAMYWYRQDPGQGLRLIYYSQIVNDFQKGDIAEGYSVSREKKESFPLTVTSAQKNPTAFYLCASSRTGIMEQPQHFGDGTRLSIL.

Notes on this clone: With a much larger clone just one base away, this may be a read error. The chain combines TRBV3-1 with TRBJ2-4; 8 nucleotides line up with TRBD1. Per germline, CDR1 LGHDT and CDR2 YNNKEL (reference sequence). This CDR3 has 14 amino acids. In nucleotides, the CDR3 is TGTGCCAGCAGCCCAACAGGGGGAAAAAACGTTCAGTACTTC. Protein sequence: CASSPTGGKNVQYF.

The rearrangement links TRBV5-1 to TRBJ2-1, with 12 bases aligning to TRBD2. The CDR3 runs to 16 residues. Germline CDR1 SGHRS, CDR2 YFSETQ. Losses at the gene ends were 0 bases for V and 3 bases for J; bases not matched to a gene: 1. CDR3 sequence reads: CASSLETSGSYNEQFF. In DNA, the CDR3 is TGCGCCAGCAGCTTGGAGACTAGCGGGAGCTACAATGAGCAGTTCTTC.

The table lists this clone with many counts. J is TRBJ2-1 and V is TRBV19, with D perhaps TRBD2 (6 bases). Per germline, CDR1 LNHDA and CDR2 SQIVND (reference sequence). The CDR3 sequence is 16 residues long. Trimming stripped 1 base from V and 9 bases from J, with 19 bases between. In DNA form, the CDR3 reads TGTGCCAGTAGTATAGTAGGAGGGAGACATCTTGGTGAGCAGTTCTTC. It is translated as CASSIVGGRHLGEQFF.

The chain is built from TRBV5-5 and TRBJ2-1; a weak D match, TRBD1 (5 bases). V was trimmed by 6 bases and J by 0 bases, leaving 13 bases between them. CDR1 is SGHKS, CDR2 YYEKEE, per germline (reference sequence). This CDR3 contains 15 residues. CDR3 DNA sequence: TGTGCCAGCATCTCTTCCAGGGCCTCCTACAATGAGCAGTTCTTC. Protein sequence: CASISSRASYNEQFF.

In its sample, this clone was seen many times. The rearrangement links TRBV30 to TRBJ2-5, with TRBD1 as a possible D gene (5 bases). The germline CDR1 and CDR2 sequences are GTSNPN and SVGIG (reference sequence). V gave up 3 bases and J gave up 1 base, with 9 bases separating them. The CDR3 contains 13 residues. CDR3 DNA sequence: TGTGCCTGGAGCCCTGGGGCCCAAGAGACCCAGTACTTC. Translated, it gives CAWSPGAQETQYF.

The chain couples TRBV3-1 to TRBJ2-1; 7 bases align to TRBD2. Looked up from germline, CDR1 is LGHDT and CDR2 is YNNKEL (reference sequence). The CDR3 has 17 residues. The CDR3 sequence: CFSSRVVRDYSYNEQFF. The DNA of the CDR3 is TGTTTCAGCAGTCGGGTTGTGCGGGACTATTCCTACAATGAGCAGTTCTTC.

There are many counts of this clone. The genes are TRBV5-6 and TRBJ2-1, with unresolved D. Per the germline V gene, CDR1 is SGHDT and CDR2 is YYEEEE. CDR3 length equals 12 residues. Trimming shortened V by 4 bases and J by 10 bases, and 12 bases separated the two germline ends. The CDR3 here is CASSKGFGEQFF. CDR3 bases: TGTGCCAGCAGCAAGGGATTTGGAGAGCAGTTCTTC. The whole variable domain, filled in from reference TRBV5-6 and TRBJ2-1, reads DAGVTQSPTHLIKTRGQQVTLRCSPKSGHDTVSWYQQALGQGPQFIFQYYEEEERQRGNFPDRFSGHQFPNYSSELNVNALLLGDSALYLCASSKGFGEQFFGPGTRLTVL.

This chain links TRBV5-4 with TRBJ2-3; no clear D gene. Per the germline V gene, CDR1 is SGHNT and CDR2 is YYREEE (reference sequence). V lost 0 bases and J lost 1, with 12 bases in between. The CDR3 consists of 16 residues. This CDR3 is CASSLEFLGCTDTQYF. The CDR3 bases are TGTGCCAGCAGCTTGGAGTTTTTGGGGTGCACAGATACGCAGTATTTT.

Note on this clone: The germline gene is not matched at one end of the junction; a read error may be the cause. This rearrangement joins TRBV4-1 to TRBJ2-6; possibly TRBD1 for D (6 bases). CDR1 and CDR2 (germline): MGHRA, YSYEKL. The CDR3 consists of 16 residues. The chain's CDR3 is CASSTTGTSVANVLTF. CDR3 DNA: TGCGCCAGCAGCACAACAGGGACCTCTGTGGCCAACGTCCTGACTTTC.

CDR3 DNA sequence: TGTGCCAGCAGGAACCAGACAGGGCCGGACACTGAAGCTTTCTTT. Protein product: CASRNQTGPDTEAFF. The chain joins TRBV6-8 to TRBJ1-1; TRBD1 matches at 7 bases. Germline CDR1 reads MNHGY; CDR2 reads SAAAGT. The CDR3 sequence is 15 residues long. Trimming at V came to 6 bases and at J to 3 bases, leaving 10 bases not matched to a gene.

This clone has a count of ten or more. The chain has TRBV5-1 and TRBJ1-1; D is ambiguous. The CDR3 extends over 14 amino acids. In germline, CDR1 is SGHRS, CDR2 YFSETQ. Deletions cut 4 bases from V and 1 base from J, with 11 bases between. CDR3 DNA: TGCGCCAGCAGCCTCGTTCAGCCGAACACTGAAGCTTTCTTT. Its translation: CASSLVQPNTEAFF.

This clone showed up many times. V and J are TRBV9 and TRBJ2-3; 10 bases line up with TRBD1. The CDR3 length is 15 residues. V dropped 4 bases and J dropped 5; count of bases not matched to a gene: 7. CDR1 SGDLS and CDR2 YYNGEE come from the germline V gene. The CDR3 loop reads CASSLDRGLIDTQYF. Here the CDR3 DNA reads TGTGCCAGCAGCCTCGACAGGGGGCTTATAGATACGCAGTATTTT.

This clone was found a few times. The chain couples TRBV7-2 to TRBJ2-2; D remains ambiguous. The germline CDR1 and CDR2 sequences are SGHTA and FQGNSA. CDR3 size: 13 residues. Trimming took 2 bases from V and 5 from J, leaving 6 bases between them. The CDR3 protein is CASSLSQTGELFF. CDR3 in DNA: TGTGCCAGCAGCTTAAGTCAGACCGGGGAGCTGTTTTTT.

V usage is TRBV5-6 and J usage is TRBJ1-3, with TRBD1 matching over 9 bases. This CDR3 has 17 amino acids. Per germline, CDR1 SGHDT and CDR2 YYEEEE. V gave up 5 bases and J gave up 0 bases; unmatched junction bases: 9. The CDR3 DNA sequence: TGTGCCAGCAGTTCCGGGACAGGGACCATCTCTGGAAACACCATATATTTT. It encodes CASSSGTGTISGNTIYF.

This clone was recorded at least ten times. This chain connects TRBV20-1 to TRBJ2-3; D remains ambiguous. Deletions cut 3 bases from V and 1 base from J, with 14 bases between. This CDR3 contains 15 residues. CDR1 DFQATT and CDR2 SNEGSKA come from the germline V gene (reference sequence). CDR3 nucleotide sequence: TGCAGTGCTAGCGGCGCGTCATGGGGCACAGATACGCAGTATTTT. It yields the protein CSASGASWGTDTQYF.

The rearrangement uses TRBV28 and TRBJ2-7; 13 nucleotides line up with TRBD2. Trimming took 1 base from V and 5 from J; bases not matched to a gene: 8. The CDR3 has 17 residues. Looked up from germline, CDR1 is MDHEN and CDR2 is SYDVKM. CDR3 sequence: CASSLYVGLAGDDEQYF. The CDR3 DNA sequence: TGTGCCAGCAGTTTATATGTTGGACTAGCGGGAGATGACGAGCAGTACTTC.

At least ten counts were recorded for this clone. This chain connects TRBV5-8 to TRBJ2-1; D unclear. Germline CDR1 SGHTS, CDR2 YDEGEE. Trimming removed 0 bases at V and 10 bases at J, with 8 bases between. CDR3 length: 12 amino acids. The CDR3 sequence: CASSLDDWEQFF. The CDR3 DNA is TGTGCCAGCAGCTTGGATGACTGGGAGCAGTTCTTC. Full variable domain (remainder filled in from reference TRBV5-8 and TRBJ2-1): EAGVTQSPTHLIKTRGQQATLRCSPISGHTSVYWYQQALGLGLQFLLWYDEGEERNRGNFPPRFSGRQFPNYSSELNVNALELEDSALYLCASSLDDWEQFFGPGTRLTVL.

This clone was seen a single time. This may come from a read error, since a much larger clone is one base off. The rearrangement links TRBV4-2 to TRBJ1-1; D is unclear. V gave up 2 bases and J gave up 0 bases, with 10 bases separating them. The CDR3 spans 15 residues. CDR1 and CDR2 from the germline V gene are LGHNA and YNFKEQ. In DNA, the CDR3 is TGTGCCAGCAGCCAATTAGGAGGAATGAACACTGAAGCTTTCTTT. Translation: CASSQLGGMNTEAFF.

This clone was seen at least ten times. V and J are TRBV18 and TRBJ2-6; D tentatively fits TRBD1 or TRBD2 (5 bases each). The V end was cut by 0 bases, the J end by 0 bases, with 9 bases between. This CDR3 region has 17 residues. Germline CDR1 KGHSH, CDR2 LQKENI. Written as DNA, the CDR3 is TGTGCCAGCTCACCACCGAGGGGAGACTCTGGGGCCAACGTCCTGACTTTC. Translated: CASSPPRGDSGANVLTF. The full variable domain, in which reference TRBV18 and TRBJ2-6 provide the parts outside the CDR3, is NAGVMQNPRHLVRRRGQEARLRCSPMKGHSHVYWYRQLPEEGLKFMVYLQKENIIDESGMPKERFSAEFPKEGPSILRIQQVVRGDSAAYFCASSPPRGDSGANVLTFGAGSRLTVL.

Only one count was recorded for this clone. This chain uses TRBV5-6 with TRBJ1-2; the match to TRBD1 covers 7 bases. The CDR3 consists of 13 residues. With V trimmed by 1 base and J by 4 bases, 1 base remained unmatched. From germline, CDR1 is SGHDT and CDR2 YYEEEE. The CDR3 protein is CASSLKGAYGYTF. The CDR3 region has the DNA TGTGCCAGCAGCTTGAAGGGGGCCTATGGCTACACCTTC.

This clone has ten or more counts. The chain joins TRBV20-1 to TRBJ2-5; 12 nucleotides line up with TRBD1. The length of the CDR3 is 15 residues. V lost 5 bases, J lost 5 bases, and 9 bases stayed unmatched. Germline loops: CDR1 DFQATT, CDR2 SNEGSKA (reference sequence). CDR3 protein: CSAGDRGPSGETQYF. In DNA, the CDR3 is TGCAGTGCTGGGGACAGGGGGCCAAGTGGGGAGACCCAGTACTTC.